The 22 T cell receptor beta chains reported below all come from one sample, sequenced in a study of CD8 T cells in ankylosing spondylitis. MiXCR, run by TCRdb on the 5' RACE reads, gives a single entry per CDR3 protein. The sample contains more than 600,000 distinct CDR3 sequences, 15% to 20% of which appear only once. Which antigens these TCRs recognize remains unknown. Study-wide results and caveats: In ankylosing spondylitis blood, a motif of 7 to 9 highly homologous TCR beta variants appeared characteristic.

Sequencing was carried out using blood, either unsorted or a sorted T cell fraction (not recorded which). All receptors derive from a male donor with ankylosing spondylitis.

This clonotype has more than one count but fewer than ten. The chain joins TRBV6-4 to TRBJ2-1; possibly TRBD1 for D (6 bases). Per the germline V gene, CDR1 is MRHNA and CDR2 is SNTAGT. This CDR3 region has 14 residues. V was pared by 6 bases and J by 3 bases, with 12 bases between. The CDR3 DNA reads as TGTGCCAGCAGCCAGGGGCACGACTACAATGAGCAGTTCTTC. Its translation: CASSQGHDYNEQFF.

This chain links TRBV4-2 with TRBJ1-2; D unresolved. From germline, CDR1 is LGHNA and CDR2 YNFKEQ. This CDR3 spans 13 amino acids. V shed 0 bases and J shed 4 bases, with 6 bases lying between them. Here the CDR3 reads CASSQEMGYGYTF. The DNA of the CDR3 is TGTGCCAGCAGCCAAGAGATGGGCTATGGCTACACCTTC.

The V and J genes are TRBV5-5 and TRBJ1-4, with 10 bases identical to TRBD1. CDR1 and CDR2 (germline): SGHKS, YYEKEE (reference sequence). The CDR3 covers 15 residues. Germline trimming cut 4 bases from V and 4 bases from J; bases unmatched to any gene: 4. CDR3 sequence (DNA): TGTGCCAGCAGCCGGGGACAGGGGTTTAATGAAAAACTGTTTTTT. This codes for CASSRGQGFNEKLFF. Looking up the rest from reference TRBV5-5 and TRBJ1-4 gives the full variable domain: DAGVTQSPTHLIKTRGQQVTLRCSPISGHKSVSWYQQVLGQGPQFIFQYYEKEERGRGNFPDRFSARQFPNYSSELNVNALLLGDSALYLCASSRGQGFNEKLFFGSGTQLSVL.

This clonotype was recorded a few times. This chain uses TRBV5-6 with TRBJ2-3; 10 bases agree with TRBD2. J was trimmed by 4 bases and V by 0 bases; bases with no gene match: 5. This CDR3 has 16 residues. CDR1 is SGHDT and CDR2 is YYEEEE in the germline V gene. CDR3 region: CASSLGSGGAPDTQYF. The CDR3 nucleotides read TGTGCCAGCAGCTTGGGGAGCGGGGGGGCACCAGATACGCAGTATTTT. The variable domain in full, completed from reference TRBV5-6 and TRBJ2-3, reads DAGVTQSPTHLIKTRGQQVTLRCSPKSGHDTVSWYQQALGQGPQFIFQYYEEEERQRGNFPDRFSGHQFPNYSSELNVNALLLGDSALYLCASSLGSGGAPDTQYFGPGTRLTVL.

This clonotype has only a few counts. The chain employs TRBV4-1 and TRBJ2-2; D unclear. CDR1 and CDR2 (germline): MGHRA, YSYEKL. The V gene lost 1 base and the J gene lost 6 bases, with 12 bases spanning the gap. CDR3 length: 15 amino acids. The CDR3 DNA reads as TGCGCCAGCAGCCAAGTAGAGACCTACGCCGGGGAGCTGTTTTTT. It is translated as CASSQVETYAGELFF.

The chain has TRBV15 and TRBJ2-2; TRBD1 might be the D (6 bases). The V and J ends lost 3 bases and 4 bases respectively, with 12 bases between them. This CDR3 contains 15 residues. CDR1 is LNHNV, CDR2 YYDKDF, per germline (reference sequence). The CDR3 nucleotides read TGTGCCACCAGCAGGGACAGTCGGGGCACCGGGGAGCTGTTTTTT. Translated: CATSRDSRGTGELFF.

The chain carries TRBV4-3 and TRBJ2-7, with TRBD2 matching over 9 bases. J was trimmed by 2 bases and V by 2 bases; bases with no gene match: 4. The length of the CDR3 is 15 residues. CDR1 is LGHNA, CDR2 YSLEER, per germline. The CDR3 sequence is CASSQIPSGAYEQYF. For the CDR3, the DNA is TGCGCCAGCAGCCAAATTCCTAGCGGGGCCTACGAGCAGTACTTC.

The V and J genes are TRBV7-2 and TRBJ2-1; TRBD2 aligns across 11 bases. Germline CDR1 is SGHTA and CDR2 is FQGNSA. V shed 1 base, J shed 3 bases, and the junction held 5 bases outside the gene matches. CDR3 size: 17 residues. Written as DNA, the CDR3 is TGTGCCAGCAGCTTAGTGACTAGCGGGGACAACTACAATGAGCAGTTCTTC. It specifies CASSLVTSGDNYNEQFF.

This clonotype appeared a few times. V and J are TRBV30 and TRBJ2-2; 10 nucleotides line up with TRBD1. V trimming: 3 bases; J trimming: 4 bases; junction bases outside the gene matches: 5. CDR3 size: 15 residues. The V gene's germline CDR1 is GTSNPN and CDR2 SVGIG (reference sequence). For the CDR3, the DNA is TGTGCCTGGAGGACGGGACAGGGGAGCACCGGGGAGCTGTTTTTT. This codes for CAWRTGQGSTGELFF.

There are many counts of this clonotype. The gene calls are TRBV7-2 and TRBJ2-2; TRBD2 is a possible D gene (5 bases). Germline V gives CDR1 SGHTA, CDR2 FQGNSA. V was shortened by 5 bases and J by 4 bases, with 11 bases between the two germline ends. The CDR3 is 14 amino acids. CDR3 amino acids: CASSTTTTTGELFF. The CDR3 DNA sequence: TGTGCCAGCAGCACAACGACTACCACCGGGGAGCTGTTTTTT.

This clonotype was detected only a few times. The J gene is TRBJ1-1, the V gene TRBV3-1, with D hard to call. The germline V gene has CDR1 LGHDT and CDR2 YNNKEL (reference sequence). V shed 1 base and J shed 4 bases, with 10 bases lying between them. This CDR3 comprises 14 residues. CDR3 loop: CASSQVGVGTEAFF. The CDR3 coding sequence is TGTGCCAGCAGCCAAGTTGGGGTTGGCACTGAAGCTTTCTTT.

The J gene is TRBJ1-1, the V gene TRBV7-9; no reliable D call. V was trimmed by 5 bases and J by 0 bases, leaving 13 bases between them. Germline CDR1 and CDR2: SEHNR and FQNEAQ (reference sequence). The CDR3 is 15 residues long. DNA for the CDR3: TGTGCCAGCAGCCCCCCGGACGGAATGAACACTGAAGCTTTCTTT. This sequence encodes CASSPPDGMNTEAFF.

The chain is built from TRBV12-3 or TRBV12-4 and TRBJ2-2; the match to TRBD1 covers 9 bases. Unmatched junction bases numbered 4, after V lost 1 base and J lost 7 bases. The CDR3 loop spans 15 amino acids. Written as DNA, the CDR3 is TGTGCCAGCAGTTTAGTACAGGGGGCAGTCGGGGAGCTGTTTTTT. Its protein product is CASSLVQGAVGELFF.

This clonotype was observed many times. The rearrangement uses TRBV29-1 and TRBJ2-7; D may match TRBD1 or TRBD2 (5 bases each). The CDR3 runs 14 residues. Germline CDR1 SQVTM, CDR2 ANQGSEA. V lost 0 bases and J 4 bases, leaving 13 bases between the germline ends. The CDR3 sequence: CSVEDPGEGYEQYF. DNA for the CDR3: TGCAGCGTTGAAGATCCAGGCGAGGGGTACGAGCAGTACTTC.

The chain uses TRBV12-3 or TRBV12-4 and TRBJ1-2; D is undetermined. The CDR3 is 13 residues long. Trimming took off 2 bases at V and 4 bases at J, with 8 bases between the two ends. The CDR3 nucleotides are TGTGCCAGCAGTTTATCGGCAGTCTATGGCTACACCTTC. It is translated as CASSLSAVYGYTF.

This clonotype was recorded a few times. The chain is built from TRBV20-1 and TRBJ1-1; 8 nucleotides agree with TRBD1. CDR1 is DFQATT, CDR2 SNEGSKA, per germline (reference sequence). The CDR3 extends over 14 amino acids. V was clipped by 6 bases and J by 4 bases; unmatched bases: 10. CDR3 sequence (DNA): TGCAGTGCCCTAAGTTACAGGGGGTCCACTGAAGCTTTCTTT. Amino acids: CSALSYRGSTEAFF.

This clonotype was seen a few times. The chain has TRBV7-2 and TRBJ2-1, with D unclear. V lost 5 bases, J lost 7 bases, and 9 bases lay in between. CDR1 SGHTA and CDR2 FQGNSA come from the germline V gene. CDR3 length: 12 residues. CDR3 sequence: CASSPRLNEQFF. CDR3 nucleotides: TGTGCCAGCAGCCCCCGATTGAATGAGCAGTTCTTC.

This clonotype occurred a few times. The rearrangement uses TRBV5-1 and TRBJ1-2; D may be TRBD1 (5 bases). Germline CDR1 and CDR2: SGHRS and YFSETQ. This CDR3 comprises 15 residues. The ends were cut back, 3 bases at V and 7 bases at J, with 19 bases in the middle. Here the CDR3 reads CASSSAGTDLFGYTF. For the CDR3, the DNA is TGCGCCAGCAGCTCCGCCGGGACGGACCTCTTTGGCTACACCTTC.

This clonotype has only one observation. CDR3 protein: CASSYTPLEGMDQPQHF. The CDR3 DNA sequence: TGTGCCAGCAGTTACACCCCACTGGAGGGTATGGATCAGCCCCAGCATTTT. V usage is TRBV6-5 and J usage is TRBJ1-5; D remains unclear. This CDR3 region has 17 residues. Looked up from germline, CDR1 is MNHEY and CDR2 is SVGAGI. V was pared by 2 bases and J by 5 bases, with 19 bases between.

This clonotype was picked up a small number of times. The chain carries TRBV6-5 and TRBJ1-1; no definite D call. The germline V gene has CDR1 MNHEY and CDR2 SVGAGI. This CDR3 spans 12 amino acids. V lost 0 bases to trimming and J lost 4 bases, with 3 bases between them. CDR3 bases: TGTGCCAGCAGTTACTCTTCCACTGAAGCTTTCTTT. Protein: CASSYSSTEAFF.

This chain joins TRBV5-1 and TRBJ1-4; D is uncertain. The germline V gene has CDR1 SGHRS and CDR2 YFSETQ. The V gene lost 3 bases and the J gene lost 8 bases, with 11 bases spanning the gap. The CDR3 spans 13 residues. The CDR3 nucleotides are TGCGCCAGCAGCTCGATTAATGAAGAAAAACTGTTTTTT. Amino acid sequence: CASSSINEEKLFF.

This clonotype showed up just a few times. This chain uses TRBV6-2 or TRBV6-3 with TRBJ2-7, with D tentatively TRBD1 (5 bases). V dropped 5 bases and J dropped 0 bases, with 11 bases sitting between them. The CDR3 spans 14 residues. Looked up from germline, CDR1 is MNHEY and CDR2 is SVGEGT. The CDR3 sequence is CASSPGHISYEQYF. The CDR3 bases are TGTGCCAGCAGTCCCGGACACATCTCCTACGAGCAGTACTTC.